A single sample is the source of the 28 T cell receptor beta chains below, sequenced in a study of human thymus T cells (TCRdb year 2020). Thymus tissue was obtained as surgical resects removed during corrective cardiac surgery. The library was generated by the immunoSEQ multiplex PCR assay. Here the immuneACCESS table is served through TCRdb, limited to in-frame sequences with V and J called. Missing clones are a known gap in these copies; in checked studies unresolved V genes cover under half, and the rest lacks a known reason. The sample contains some 130,000 clones, more than 90% of them found a single time. Roughly 0.024% of the sample goes to the ten largest clones. The sequenced material came from thymus tissue. These receptor sequences come from a boy under three years old with a congenital heart defect but otherwise immunologically healthy.

This clone was detected only a few times. The chain is built from TRBV9 and TRBJ1-2; 7 bases map to TRBD1. This CDR3 contains 13 residues. CDR1 is SGDLS, CDR2 YYNGEE, per germline. The V gene end was trimmed by 4 bases and the J gene end by 4 bases; junction bases not matched to a gene: 4. The CDR3 sequence: CASSPGGGYGYTF. The CDR3 DNA follows: TGTGCCAGCAGCCCAGGGGGGGGCTATGGCTACACCTTC.

V and J are TRBV4-2 and TRBJ2-3; 9 nucleotides line up with TRBD2. Germline loops: CDR1 LGHNA, CDR2 YNFKEQ. The V gene end was trimmed by 4 bases and the J gene end by 3 bases; junction bases not matched to a gene: 8. CDR3 size: 16 residues. CDR3 sequence (DNA): TGTGCCAGCAGCCCCCAGGCGGGGGGGCCGACAGATACGCAGTATTTT. This translates into CASSPQAGGPTDTQYF.

The genes are TRBV28 and TRBJ2-1; 10 positions match TRBD2. V lost 5 bases to trimming and J lost 4 bases; unmatched junction nucleotides: 14. Germline CDR1 reads MDHEN; CDR2 reads SYDVKM. This CDR3 is built from 18 residues. In DNA form, the CDR3 reads TGTGCCAGCAGTCCTCCAATTCTAGCGGGGGCCTTATACAATGAGCAGTTCTTC. Translation: CASSPPILAGALYNEQFF.

The chain couples TRBV2 to TRBJ2-1; 9 positions match TRBD2. The CDR3 is 18 amino acids. Trimming removed 2 bases from V and 2 bases from J; junction bases left unmatched: 10. Germline-derived CDR1 and CDR2 are SNHLY and FYNNEI. CDR3 amino acids: CASSELAGITNPYNEQFF. CDR3 bases: TGTGCCAGCAGTGAACTAGCGGGGATTACTAACCCCTACAATGAGCAGTTCTTC.

This rearrangement joins TRBV28 to TRBJ1-1; the D is unclear. Per germline, CDR1 MDHEN and CDR2 SYDVKM. This CDR3 has 13 amino acids. Trimming stripped 7 bases from V and 3 bases from J, with 12 bases between. The CDR3 spells CASTSVHHTEAFF. CDR3 in DNA: TGTGCCAGCACCAGCGTACATCACACTGAAGCTTTCTTT.

The CDR3 reads CASSHGLPNQPQHF. For the CDR3, the DNA is TGTGCCAGCAGTCATGGGTTGCCAAATCAGCCCCAGCATTTT. This chain joins TRBV28 and TRBJ1-5; D uncertain. In germline, CDR1 is MDHEN, CDR2 SYDVKM. The V end lost 5 bases, the J end lost 4 bases, and 12 bases lay between the germline ends. The CDR3 runs to 14 residues.

The J gene is TRBJ2-5, the V gene TRBV18; D perhaps matches TRBD1 (5 bases). Per the germline V gene, CDR1 is KGHSH and CDR2 is LQKENI. This CDR3 region has 15 residues. V lost 5 bases and J lost 4, with 17 bases in between. This CDR3 reads CASSWKAGSPETQYF. In DNA, the CDR3 is TGTGCCAGCTCATGGAAAGCAGGGTCCCCAGAGACCCAGTACTTC.

This clone was picked up one time. V is TRBV7-8 and J is TRBJ1-1, with TRBD1 as a possible D gene (6 bases). Trimming shortened V by 5 bases and J by 1 base, and 14 bases separated the two germline ends. This CDR3 has 15 residues. CDR1 and CDR2 from the germline V gene are SGHVS and FQNEAQ. In DNA form, the CDR3 reads TGTGCCAGCAGCCTGCTGACGGACAGGAACACTGAAGCTTTCTTT. Translating it yields CASSLLTDRNTEAFF.

The chain recombines TRBV7-6 with TRBJ2-3, with 8 nucleotides matching TRBD2. This CDR3 region has 15 residues. V lost 5 bases to trimming and J lost 2 bases; unmatched junction nucleotides: 6. CDR1 is SGHVS, CDR2 FNYEAQ, per germline. The CDR3 here is CASSIGLATTDTQYF. The CDR3 nucleotides read TGTGCCAGCAGCATAGGACTAGCCACCACAGATACGCAGTATTTT.

This clone was recorded only once. The chain employs TRBV5-8 and TRBJ2-5, with 7 bases fitting TRBD2. The CDR3 is 15 residues long. Germline V gene lookup returns CDR1 SGHTS and CDR2 YDEGEE. J lost 5 bases, V lost 2 bases, and 9 bases had no gene match. CDR3 in amino acids: CASSLKASGQETQYF. CDR3 DNA sequence: TGTGCCAGCAGCTTAAAGGCTAGCGGTCAGGAGACCCAGTACTTC.

The V call is TRBV10-3, the J call TRBJ2-3, with D perhaps matching TRBD2 (5 bases). V was pared by 0 bases and J by 5 bases, with 12 bases between. The V gene's germline CDR1 is ENHRY and CDR2 SYGVKD. CDR3 size: 15 residues. CDR3 in amino acids: CAISESVSGRDTQYF. The CDR3 DNA is TGTGCCATCAGTGAGTCGGTGAGCGGCCGAGATACGCAGTATTTT.

V usage is TRBV10-3 and J usage is TRBJ2-1, with 7 bases identical to TRBD2. V lost 3 bases to trimming and J lost 14 bases; unmatched junction nucleotides: 10. This CDR3 spans 13 amino acids. Germline CDR1 ENHRY, CDR2 SYGVKD. For the CDR3, the DNA is TGTGCCATCAGTGACCTCATACGGGGGAGGGAGTTCTTC. It specifies CAISDLIRGREFF.

The rearrangement joins TRBV27 to TRBJ2-5, with D perhaps TRBD1 or TRBD2 (5 bases each). With 5 bases removed from V and 5 bases from J, the gap between germline ends came to 18 bases. Germline lookup yields CDR1 MNHEY and CDR2 SMNVEV (reference sequence). The CDR3 length is 15 residues. The CDR3 nucleotides are TGTGCCAGCAGTACCCGGGACCAGATGTTGGAGACCCAGTACTTC. It is translated as CASSTRDQMLETQYF.

The chain has TRBV5-4 and TRBJ2-1; tentatively, D is TRBD1 or TRBD2 (6 bases each). With 0 bases removed from V and 1 base from J, the gap between germline ends came to 11 bases. This CDR3 spans 16 amino acids. Germline V gives CDR1 SGHNT, CDR2 YYREEE (reference sequence). The CDR3 DNA sequence: TGTGCCAGCAGCTTGGCCGGGGGCGGTTCCTACAATGAGCAGTTCTTC. Its protein product is CASSLAGGGSYNEQFF. The whole variable domain, remainder taken from reference TRBV5-4 and TRBJ2-1, is ETGVTQSPTHLIKTRGQQVTLRCSSQSGHNTVSWYQQALGQGPQFIFQYYREEENGRGNFPPRFSGLQFPNYSSELNVNALELDDSALYLCASSLAGGGSYNEQFFGPGTRLTVL.

The chain carries TRBV28 and TRBJ1-6, with 9 bases aligning to TRBD1. This CDR3 has 14 residues. CDR1 and CDR2 from the germline V gene are MDHEN and SYDVKM. V dropped 7 bases and J dropped 10; count of bases not matched to a gene: 8. In nucleotides, the CDR3 is TGTGCCAGCATTCACAGGGGGCTGCAATCACCCCTCCACTTT. It translates to CASIHRGLQSPLHF.

The chain recombines TRBV5-4 with TRBJ1-1; D perhaps matches TRBD1 (5 bases). The CDR3 covers 16 residues. Germline V gene data show CDR1 as SGHNT and CDR2 as YYREEE (reference sequence). Trimming took off 2 bases at V and 0 bases at J, with 14 bases between the two ends. The CDR3: CASSFGHSFMNTEAFF. The CDR3 region has the DNA TGTGCCAGCAGCTTCGGACATTCGTTCATGAACACTGAAGCTTTCTTT.

The rearrangement uses TRBV5-1 and TRBJ1-5; D is possibly TRBD1 (5 bases). The CDR3 has 12 residues. CDR1 and CDR2 from the germline V gene are SGHRS and YFSETQ. V lost 4 bases, J lost 4 bases, and 6 bases lay in between. CDR3 coding DNA: TGCGCCAGCAGCCCAGGGAATCAGCCCCAGCATTTT. Its translation: CASSPGNQPQHF.

The J gene is TRBJ2-2, the V gene TRBV4-3; 10 bases are shared with TRBD2. This CDR3 spans 17 amino acids. V dropped 2 bases and J dropped 0; count of bases not matched to a gene: 3. Per germline, CDR1 LGHNA and CDR2 YSLEER. The CDR3 loop reads CASSQLAGEPNTGELFF. In DNA form, the CDR3 reads TGCGCCAGCAGCCAACTAGCGGGGGAACCGAACACCGGGGAGCTGTTTTTT.

The chain is built from TRBV28 and TRBJ2-7; 8 bases are shared with TRBD1. The junction had 7 bases not matched to a gene; V was cut back by 8 bases and J by 4 bases. CDR3 size: 13 residues. CDR1 MDHEN and CDR2 SYDVKM come from the germline V gene. The CDR3 spells CASGRDRTYEQYF. The DNA of the CDR3 is TGTGCCAGCGGCCGGGACAGGACTTACGAGCAGTACTTC.

The V call is TRBV9, the J call TRBJ1-2, with D possibly TRBD1 on 5 matching bases. Trimming shortened V by 1 base and J by 1 base, and 8 bases separated the two germline ends. CDR1 is SGDLS, CDR2 YYNGEE, per germline. The length of the CDR3 is 14 residues. CDR3 sequence: CASSVQGHNYGYTF. The CDR3 region has the DNA TGTGCCAGCAGCGTACAGGGCCATAACTATGGCTACACCTTC.

The chain combines TRBV5-1 with TRBJ1-2; perhaps TRBD1 as D (5 bases). Germline lookup yields CDR1 SGHRS and CDR2 YFSETQ. The V gene lost 0 bases and the J gene lost 5 bases, with 11 bases spanning the gap. The CDR3 has 14 amino acids. The CDR3 nucleotides read TGCGCCAGCAGCTTGGAGAGGCAGGGATATGGCTACACCTTC. This encodes CASSLERQGYGYTF.

V usage is TRBV28 and J usage is TRBJ2-7, with 10 bases aligning to TRBD2. Germline CDR1 MDHEN, CDR2 SYDVKM. J was trimmed by 4 bases and V by 2 bases; bases with no gene match: 5. The CDR3 consists of 15 residues. The CDR3 DNA reads as TGTGCCAGCAGTTTAATCCTAGCGGGGGTTTACGAGCAGTACTTC. Translated, it gives CASSLILAGVYEQYF.

This clone was seen just once. V usage is TRBV5-6 and J usage is TRBJ1-6; D might be TRBD1 (5 bases). V lost 2 bases to trimming and J lost 4 bases, with 16 bases between them. There are 17 residues in the CDR3. The germline gives CDR1 SGHDT, CDR2 YYEEEE. The CDR3 loop reads CASSFQGGLFYNSPLHF. CDR3 DNA: TGTGCCAGCAGCTTCCAGGGCGGTCTTTTTTATAATTCACCCCTCCACTTT.

The chain has TRBV7-6 and TRBJ2-3, with D unclear. From germline, CDR1 is SGHVS and CDR2 FNYEAQ. Trimming cost V 8 bases and J 2 bases, with 5 bases left between them. The CDR3 is 11 residues long. The CDR3: CASSNTDTQYF. CDR3 nucleotide sequence: TGTGCCAGCTCCAACACAGATACGCAGTATTTT.

The chain carries TRBV4-3 and TRBJ2-4; D is undetermined. Looked up from germline, CDR1 is LGHNA and CDR2 is YSLEER. V lost 1 base and J lost 9, with 10 bases in between. This CDR3 contains 13 residues. Here the CDR3 reads CASSQVKRGIQYF. CDR3 coding DNA: TGCGCCAGCAGCCAAGTAAAGCGCGGCATTCAGTACTTC.

V and J are TRBV7-9 and TRBJ1-1, with 7 bases matching TRBD1. Germline V gene lookup returns CDR1 SEHNR and CDR2 FQNEAQ (reference sequence). Trimming cost V 1 base and J 1 base; bases outside gene matches: 12. The CDR3 is made up of 18 amino acids. CDR3 nucleotides: TGTGCCAGCAGCTTAGTCCGAAAGGTAGGGGGCAGGAACACTGAAGCTTTCTTT. Its protein product is CASSLVRKVGGRNTEAFF.

The chain's CDR3 is CASGPKTGSSRGYTF. The CDR3 DNA reads as TGTGCCAGCGGCCCAAAGACAGGGTCATCACGGGGCTACACCTTC. This chain connects TRBV6-5 to TRBJ1-2, with TRBD1 matching over 7 bases. Trimming cost V 8 bases and J 8 bases; bases outside gene matches: 17. Per the germline V gene, CDR1 is MNHEY and CDR2 is SVGAGI. This CDR3 spans 15 amino acids.

The V call is TRBV4-2, the J call TRBJ2-7; TRBD2 agrees at 8 bases. Germline V gene sequence: CDR1 LGHNA, CDR2 YNFKEQ. After removal of 2 bases from V and 5 bases from J, the junction contained 8 bases not matched to a gene. The CDR3 spans 15 residues. The CDR3 nucleotides read TGTGCCAGCAGCCAAACGGCTAGCGGGTACGACGAGCAGTACTTC. Translating it yields CASSQTASGYDEQYF.